This T cell receptor beta chain was sequenced during a study of T-cell memory formation after mild COVID-19. 5'RACE primed at constant segments yielded TCR alpha and TCR beta cDNA libraries bearing sample barcodes and UMIs. One entry per CDR3 protein, called by TCRdb with MiXCR from the 5' RACE reads. In the table there are about 100,000 distinct CDR3 sequences, roughly 10% of which are singletons. Trimming took 6 bases from V and 4 from J; bases not matched to a gene: 10. From germline, CDR1 is SGHRS and CDR2 YFSETQ. This CDR3 region has 14 residues. Comment on this clonotype: Its antigen is still unknown.

Study findings and constraints: Those CD4+ clones that contracted were mainly in CM and EM (CD8+ ones in EMRA). Pre-infection memory already had some responding clones, implying cross-reactive memory joined. Later expanders leaned CD4+, whereas clones that contracted between day 15 and 85 were balanced CD4/CD8.

The sequence came from a man aged 18 to 30 who had mild COVID-19 (a few samples of this study predate the infection). Cell type and time point are not known. Sequencing was performed on PBMCs or a T cell subset sorted from them (not recorded which). This rearrangement joins TRBV5-1 to TRBJ2-7, with 7 bases fitting TRBD1. The chain's CDR3 is CASTEGTAYYEQYF. Written as DNA, the CDR3 is TGCGCCAGCACTGAGGGGACAGCGTATTACGAGCAGTACTTC. The whole variable domain, filled in from reference TRBV5-1 and TRBJ2-7, reads KAGVTQTPRYLIKTRGQQVTLSCSPISGHRSVSWYQQTPGQGLQFLFEYFSETQRNKGNFPGRFSGRQFSNSRSEMNVSTLELGDSALYLCASTEGTAYYEQYFGPGTRLTVT.